This passage covers 19 T cell receptor beta chains from one sample sequenced in a study of T cell changes during pregnancy in multiple sclerosis. The protocol was immunoSEQ multiplex PCR, while the TCRdb copy is restricted to in-frame clones and leaves out a portion. This sample has fewer than 60,000 clones, with 91% found just once. The material was peripheral blood, obtained after pregnancy. Every receptor here comes from a female donor in good health, enrolled as a control in a pregnancy study.

This clone is a singleton in its sample. The V gene is TRBV5-4, the J gene TRBJ1-2; tentatively, D is TRBD1 (6 bases). V was clipped by 1 base and J by 4 bases, with 11 bases between them. Germline assignment: CDR1 SGHNT and CDR2 YYREEE (reference sequence). This CDR3 is 14 amino acids long. CDR3 in DNA: TGTGCCAGCAGCTTGACAGGGACCAGCTATGGCTACACCTTC. Protein: CASSLTGTSYGYTF.

V gene TRBV27 combines with J gene TRBJ2-3, with TRBD2 matching over 10 bases. The CDR3 runs 18 residues. V shed 2 bases, J shed 0 bases, and the junction held 8 bases outside the gene matches. CDR1 is MNHEY, CDR2 SMNVEV, per germline (reference sequence). CDR3 DNA: TGTGCCAGCAGTTTAATTCGCAGCGGGAGGGCCAGCACAGATACGCAGTATTTT. Translated, it gives CASSLIRSGRASTDTQYF.

J is TRBJ1-6 and V is TRBV6-1; D is possibly TRBD1 (5 bases). Per the germline V gene, CDR1 is MNHNS and CDR2 is SASEGT. Trimming removed 3 bases at V and 4 bases at J, with 10 bases between. CDR3 length equals 15 residues. As DNA, the CDR3 is TGTGCCAGCAGTGACCAGGGTCCTTATAATTCACCCCTCCACTTT. This codes for CASSDQGPYNSPLHF.

This rearrangement joins TRBV4-3 to TRBJ2-1; D is possibly TRBD2 (6 bases). Germline V gene sequence: CDR1 LGHNA, CDR2 YSLEER. The CDR3 loop spans 16 amino acids. Trimming took off 0 bases at V and 12 bases at J, with 21 bases between the two ends. In DNA form, the CDR3 reads TGCGCCAGCAGCCAAGAACCTAGCGTTCGCCTCGGGGGGCAGTTCTTC. It translates to CASSQEPSVRLGGQFF.

The V gene is TRBV28, the J gene TRBJ2-5; TRBD2 agrees at 8 bases. This CDR3 has 15 amino acids. From germline, CDR1 is MDHEN and CDR2 SYDVKM. The V segment lost 3 bases and the J segment 5 bases; nucleotides outside the gene matches: 8. CDR3 sequence (DNA): TGTGCCAGCAGTTTGTCGGGGGGGCGTAGGGAGACCCAGTACTTC. Its translation: CASSLSGGRRETQYF.

This chain joins TRBV6-5 and TRBJ1-5, with 7 bases matching TRBD1. CDR3 length equals 15 residues. Germline values: CDR1 MNHEY, CDR2 SVGAGI. The ends lost 5 bases at V and 2 bases at J; junction bases unmatched: 6. CDR3 loop: CASSSDRVGNQPQHF. In DNA form, the CDR3 reads TGTGCCAGCAGTAGTGACAGGGTGGGCAATCAGCCCCAGCATTTT.

V is TRBV27 and J is TRBJ2-1; possibly TRBD1 for D (6 bases). Germline V gene lookup returns CDR1 MNHEY and CDR2 SMNVEV (reference sequence). Trimming shortened V by 6 bases and J by 6 bases, and 18 bases separated the two germline ends. The CDR3 is 15 amino acids. In DNA, the CDR3 is TGTGCCAGCAGCCACTCTAGTAGGGGGTTCAATGAGCAGTTCTTC. It yields the protein CASSHSSRGFNEQFF.

The rearrangement links TRBV28 to TRBJ1-1; D uncertain. This CDR3 contains 11 residues. Germline V lookup: CDR1 MDHEN, CDR2 SYDVKM. Trimming stripped 4 bases from V and 5 bases from J, with 5 bases between. In nucleotides, the CDR3 is TGTGCCAGCAGTTCTGCGACTGAAGCTTTCTTT. It yields the protein CASSSATEAFF.

J is TRBJ1-4 and V is TRBV7-2; 7 bases are shared with TRBD1. With 0 bases clipped from V and 4 bases from J, the junction kept 8 bases outside the gene matches. This CDR3 is 17 amino acids long. The germline V gene has CDR1 SGHTA and CDR2 FQGNSA. CDR3 nucleotide sequence: TGTGCCAGCAGCTTAGCGCTCCAGGGGGTTTTTAATGAAAAACTGTTTTTT. Protein product: CASSLALQGVFNEKLFF.

The chain joins TRBV10-2 to TRBJ2-1; D gene ambiguous. The germline V gene encodes CDR1 WSHSY and CDR2 SAAADI. Trimming took 5 bases from V and 5 from J, leaving 10 bases between them. The CDR3 is made up of 13 amino acids. The chain's CDR3 is CASSNNQNNEQFF. CDR3 DNA: TGCGCCAGCAGTAACAACCAGAACAATGAGCAGTTCTTC.

This chain links TRBV9 with TRBJ2-3; 8 bases align to TRBD2. The CDR3 runs to 15 residues. Germline trimming cut 0 bases from V and 3 bases from J; bases unmatched to any gene: 3. In germline, CDR1 is SGDLS, CDR2 YYNGEE. The CDR3 DNA sequence: TGTGCCAGCAGCGTAGCGGGGGGGCAGACAGATACGCAGTATTTT. This sequence encodes CASSVAGGQTDTQYF.

This chain connects TRBV5-1 to TRBJ2-1; 11 bases align to TRBD2. After removal of 0 bases from V and 6 bases from J, the junction contained 2 bases not matched to a gene. This CDR3 has 15 amino acids. CDR1 is SGHRS and CDR2 is YFSETQ in the germline V gene. CDR3 sequence reads: CASSLVAGGSNEQFF. CDR3 nucleotide sequence: TGCGCCAGCAGCTTGGTAGCGGGAGGGTCCAATGAGCAGTTCTTC. The variable domain in full, completed from reference TRBV5-1 and TRBJ2-1, reads KAGVTQTPRYLIKTRGQQVTLSCSPISGHRSVSWYQQTPGQGLQFLFEYFSETQRNKGNFPGRFSGRQFSNSRSEMNVSTLELGDSALYLCASSLVAGGSNEQFFGPGTRLTVL.

This rearrangement joins TRBV7-2 to TRBJ2-3; the D gene is possibly TRBD1 (5 bases). CDR3 length: 13 residues. Germline V gene lookup returns CDR1 SGHTA and CDR2 FQGNSA. V was cut by 5 bases and J by 5 bases, with 11 bases left in between. CDR3 loop: CASSPRREDTQYF. CDR3 sequence (DNA): TGTGCCAGCAGCCCCCGCAGGGAAGATACGCAGTATTTT.

The chain employs TRBV6-5 and TRBJ2-2, with 11 bases identical to TRBD1. There are 15 residues in the CDR3. The V segment lost 6 bases and the J segment 6 bases; nucleotides outside the gene matches: 6. Germline V CDR1 and CDR2: MNHEY, SVGAGI. CDR3 amino acids: CASRGQGAIAGELFF. In nucleotides, the CDR3 is TGTGCCAGCAGAGGACAGGGGGCGATCGCCGGGGAGCTGTTTTTT.

This sequence joins TRBV5-1 and TRBJ1-4, with D tentatively TRBD1 (6 bases). CDR1 is SGHRS, CDR2 YFSETQ, per germline. The V and J ends lost 4 bases and 2 bases respectively, with 12 bases between them. This CDR3 comprises 15 residues. CDR3 amino acids: CASSPQGATNEKLFF. In nucleotides, the CDR3 is TGCGCCAGCAGCCCACAGGGAGCCACTAATGAAAAACTGTTTTTT.

CDR3 protein: CASSIDLRGPSEQFF. CDR3 in DNA: TGTGCCAGTAGTATAGATCTTAGGGGTCCGAGTGAGCAGTTCTTC. The chain is built from TRBV19 and TRBJ2-1; TRBD1 is a possible D gene (5 bases). This CDR3 has 15 residues. The ends were cut back, 0 bases at V and 9 bases at J, with 15 bases in the middle. Germline V lookup: CDR1 LNHDA, CDR2 SQIVND (reference sequence). Drawing the rest from reference TRBV19 and TRBJ2-1, the complete variable domain is DGGITQSPKYLFRKEGQNVTLSCEQNLNHDAMYWYRQDPGQGLRLIYYSQIVNDFQKGDIAEGYSVSREKKESFPLTVTSAQKNPTAFYLCASSIDLRGPSEQFFGPGTRLTVL.

CDR3 sequence (DNA): TGTGCCAGCAGCCTTACGAGGGGGAACAATCAGCCCCAGCATTTT. Its protein is CASSLTRGNNQPQHF. The chain combines TRBV7-9 with TRBJ1-5, with D perhaps TRBD1 (6 bases). Trimming cost V 5 bases and J 3 bases, with 14 bases left between them. CDR1 SEHNR and CDR2 FQNEAQ come from the germline V gene (reference sequence). The length of the CDR3 is 15 residues.

This chain joins TRBV5-1 and TRBJ2-5, with 10 bases that match TRBD2. The CDR3 length is 15 residues. The germline gives CDR1 SGHRS, CDR2 YFSETQ. J gave up 4 bases and V 6 bases, and 9 bases lay outside the gene matches. Here the CDR3 reads CASTPLSGGTETQYF. The CDR3 nucleotides are TGCGCCAGCACCCCCCTTAGCGGGGGGACAGAGACCCAGTACTTC.

This clone showed up just once. The gene calls are TRBV18 and TRBJ2-7; weak D call: TRBD2 (5 bases). The V end was cut by 6 bases, the J end by 2 bases, with 17 bases between. This CDR3 is 15 amino acids long. Germline V gene sequence: CDR1 KGHSH, CDR2 LQKENI. CDR3 nucleotide sequence: TGTGCCAGCTCCCCATCTTTGCGGGCCCCCTACGAGCAGTACTTC. Protein: CASSPSLRAPYEQYF.